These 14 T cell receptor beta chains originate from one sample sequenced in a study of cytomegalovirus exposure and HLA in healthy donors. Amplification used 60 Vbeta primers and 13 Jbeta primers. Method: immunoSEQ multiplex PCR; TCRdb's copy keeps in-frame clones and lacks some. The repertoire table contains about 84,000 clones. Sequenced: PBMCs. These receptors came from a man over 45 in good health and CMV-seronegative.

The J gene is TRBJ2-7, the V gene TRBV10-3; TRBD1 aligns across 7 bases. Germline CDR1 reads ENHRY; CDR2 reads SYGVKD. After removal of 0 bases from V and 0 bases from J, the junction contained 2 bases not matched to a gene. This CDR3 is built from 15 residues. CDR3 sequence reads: CAISESDRSSYEQYF. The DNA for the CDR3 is TGTGCCATCAGTGAGTCGGACAGGAGCTCCTACGAGCAGTACTTC.

In nucleotides, the CDR3 is TGTGCCAGCAGCCGTGGACAGGGGGCTCACACCTTC. Translation: CASSRGQGAHTF. V and J are TRBV11-2 and TRBJ1-2; 11 bases line up with TRBD1. V gave up 5 bases and J gave up 12 bases; unmatched junction bases: 5. Germline V gives CDR1 SGHAT, CDR2 FQNNGV. The CDR3 sequence is 12 residues long. Combining the CDR3 with reference TRBV11-2 and TRBJ1-2 gives the whole variable domain EAGVAQSPRYKIIEKRQSVAFWCNPISGHATLYWYQQILGQGPKLLIQFQNNGVVDDSQLPKDRFSAERLKGVDSTLKIQPAKLEDSAVYLCASSRGQGAHTFGSGTRLTVV.

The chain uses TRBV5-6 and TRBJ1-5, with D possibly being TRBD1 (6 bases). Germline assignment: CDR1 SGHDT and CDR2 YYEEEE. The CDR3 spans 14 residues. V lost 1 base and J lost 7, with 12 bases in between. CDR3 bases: TGTGCCAGCAGCTTGAATTCAGGGGACCAGCCCCAGCATTTT. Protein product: CASSLNSGDQPQHF.

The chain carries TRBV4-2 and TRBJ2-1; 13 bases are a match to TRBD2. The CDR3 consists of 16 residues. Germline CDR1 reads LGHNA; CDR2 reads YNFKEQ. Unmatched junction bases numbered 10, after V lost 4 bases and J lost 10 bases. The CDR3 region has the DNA TGTGCCAGCAGCCCCCAAACTAGCGGGGGGGCATCCGAGCAGTTCTTC. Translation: CASSPQTSGGASEQFF.

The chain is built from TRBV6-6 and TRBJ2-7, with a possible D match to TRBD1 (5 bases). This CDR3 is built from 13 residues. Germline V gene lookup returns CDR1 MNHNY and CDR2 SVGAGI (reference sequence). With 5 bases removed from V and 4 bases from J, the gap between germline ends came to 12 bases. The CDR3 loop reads CASSLPQGYEQYF. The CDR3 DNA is TGTGCCAGCAGTCTTCCCCAGGGATACGAGCAGTACTTC.

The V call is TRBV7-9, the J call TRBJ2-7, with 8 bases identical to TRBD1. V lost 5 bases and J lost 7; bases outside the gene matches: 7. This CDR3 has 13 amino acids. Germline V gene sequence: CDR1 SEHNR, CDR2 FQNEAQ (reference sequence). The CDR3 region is CASSLTGAGEQYF. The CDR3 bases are TGTGCCAGCAGCCTGACAGGGGCCGGAGAGCAGTACTTC.

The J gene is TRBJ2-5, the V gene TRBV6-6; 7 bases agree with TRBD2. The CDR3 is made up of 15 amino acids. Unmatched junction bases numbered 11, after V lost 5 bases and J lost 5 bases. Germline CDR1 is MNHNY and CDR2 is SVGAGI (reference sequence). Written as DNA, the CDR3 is TGTGCCAGCAGTCGAGACTCGACTAGCTTGGAGACCCAGTACTTC. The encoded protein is CASSRDSTSLETQYF.

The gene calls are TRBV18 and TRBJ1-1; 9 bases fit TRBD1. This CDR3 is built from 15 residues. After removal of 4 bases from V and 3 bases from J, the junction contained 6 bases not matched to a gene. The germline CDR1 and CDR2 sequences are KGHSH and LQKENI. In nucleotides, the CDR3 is TGTGCCAGCTCACGATCCGGGACAGGGTACACTGAAGCTTTCTTT. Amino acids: CASSRSGTGYTEAFF.

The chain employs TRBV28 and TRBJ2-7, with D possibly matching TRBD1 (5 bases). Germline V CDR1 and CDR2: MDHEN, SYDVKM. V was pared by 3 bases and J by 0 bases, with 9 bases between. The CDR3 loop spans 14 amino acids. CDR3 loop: CASSLVGPSYEQYF. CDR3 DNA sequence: TGTGCCAGCAGTTTGGTGGGGCCCTCCTACGAGCAGTACTTC.

CDR3 loop: CASSFAGASYEQYF. Here the CDR3 DNA reads TGTGCCAGCAGCTTCGCAGGTGCCTCCTACGAGCAGTACTTC. The V gene is TRBV27, the J gene TRBJ2-7, with unresolved D. CDR1 and CDR2 (germline): MNHEY, SMNVEV (reference sequence). CDR3 length: 14 amino acids. The V gene lost 6 bases and the J gene lost 0 bases, with 12 bases spanning the gap.

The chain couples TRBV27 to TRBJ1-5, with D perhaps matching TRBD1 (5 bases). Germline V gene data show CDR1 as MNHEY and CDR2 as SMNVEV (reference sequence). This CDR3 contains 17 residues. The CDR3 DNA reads TGTCCCACAGTTTCCGGTCGAAAAGTACAGGTCGATCAGCCCCAGCATTTT. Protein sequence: CPTVSGRKVQVDQPQHF.

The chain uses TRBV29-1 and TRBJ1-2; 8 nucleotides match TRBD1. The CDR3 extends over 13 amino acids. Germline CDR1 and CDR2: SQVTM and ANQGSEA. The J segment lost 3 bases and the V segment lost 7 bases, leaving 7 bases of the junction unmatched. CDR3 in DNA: TGCAGCGGCGCGGACAGGGAGGACTATGGCTACACCTTC. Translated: CSGADREDYGYTF.

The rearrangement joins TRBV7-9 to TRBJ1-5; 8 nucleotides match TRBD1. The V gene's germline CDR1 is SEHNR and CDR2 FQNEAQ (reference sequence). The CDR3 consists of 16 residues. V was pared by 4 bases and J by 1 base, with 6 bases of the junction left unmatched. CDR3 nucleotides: TGTGCCAGCAGCTCCGGACAGGGCTTGAGCAATCAGCCCCAGCATTTT. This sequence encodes CASSSGQGLSNQPQHF.

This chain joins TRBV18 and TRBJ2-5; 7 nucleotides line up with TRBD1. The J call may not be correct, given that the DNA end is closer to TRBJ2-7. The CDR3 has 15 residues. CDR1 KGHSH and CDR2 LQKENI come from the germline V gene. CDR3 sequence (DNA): TGTGCCAGCTCACTGACAGGGACGGGCCCCTACGAGCAGTACTTC. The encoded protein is CASSLTGTGPYEQYF.